This T cell receptor beta chain originates from a study of cytomegalovirus exposure and HLA in healthy donors. Study-level results: Later analysis associated a missense DCLRE1C variant with TCR beta V- and J-gene trimming.

V was pared by 2 bases and J by 2 bases, with 11 bases between. Germline V gene lookup returns CDR1 MNHNY and CDR2 SVGAGI (reference sequence). The CDR3 is made up of 15 amino acids. Concerning this clone itself: As yet, its antigen is unknown.

The study ran its PCR with 60 Vbeta and 13 Jbeta primers. Produced via immunoSEQ multiplex PCR; TCRdb's table is partial and in-frame only. Of roughly 100,000 clones listed, approximately 69% were seen once; the top ten hold 3.2%. J is TRBJ2-3 and V is TRBV6-6, with D maybe TRBD1 (6 bases). The sequence was obtained from a man in his thirties or forties in good health and CMV-seronegative. Sequences were obtained from PBMCs. The CDR3 nucleotides are TGTGCCAGCAGTTACGGCGCAGGGGTCACAGATACGCAGTATTTT. It specifies CASSYGAGVTDTQYF.